Following are 24 T cell receptor beta chains from one sample sequenced in a study of T cell responses to AZD1222 COVID-19 vaccine. The repertoire was sequenced with immunoSEQ multiplex PCR; TCRdb's copy has only in-frame clones and lacks some. The sample consists of 250,000 to 300,000 clones, approximately 94% of them appearing once. The material sequenced was peripheral blood, taken 28 days after the second AZD1222 dose. Receptor source: an adult who received the AZD1222 COVID-19 vaccine.

In its sample, this clone was seen a few times. The CDR3 loop is CSVEEVGSNYGYTF. The CDR3 DNA follows: TGCAGCGTTGAAGAGGTGGGGTCTAACTATGGCTACACCTTC. The chain couples TRBV29-1 to TRBJ1-2, with D hard to call. V lost 0 bases and J 0 bases, leaving 8 bases between the germline ends. From germline, CDR1 is SQVTM and CDR2 ANQGSEA. This CDR3 is 14 amino acids long.

The rearrangement joins TRBV7-2 to TRBJ2-7; 7 bases match TRBD1. Germline values: CDR1 SGHTA, CDR2 FQGNSA. V was clipped by 3 bases and J by 8 bases; unmatched bases: 4. The CDR3 is made up of 12 amino acids. In nucleotides, the CDR3 is TGTGCCAGCAGCTTCCCGACAGGGAAGCAGTACTTC. The encoded protein is CASSFPTGKQYF.

The chain combines TRBV7-2 with TRBJ2-5, with D perhaps being TRBD1 or TRBD2 (5 bases each). The CDR3 length is 14 residues. The V and J ends lost 3 bases and 7 bases respectively, with 15 bases between them. CDR1 is SGHTA and CDR2 is FQGNSA in the germline V gene. In DNA, the CDR3 is TGTGCCAGCAGCTTTGGGACCTCCCCAGGGACCCAGTACTTC. This encodes CASSFGTSPGTQYF.

The chain employs TRBV7-9 and TRBJ2-2, with TRBD2 matching 8 bases. This CDR3 region has 16 residues. V lost 7 bases, J lost 7 bases, and 14 bases stayed unmatched. Germline V lookup: CDR1 SEHNR, CDR2 FQNEAQ (reference sequence). The CDR3 here is CASTLVAAGVIGELFF. In nucleotides, the CDR3 is TGTGCCAGCACCCTGGTGGCAGCGGGAGTGATCGGGGAGCTGTTTTTT.

The chain uses TRBV7-9 and TRBJ1-2; D is perhaps TRBD1 (5 bases). The CDR3 has 13 residues. The V and J ends lost 5 bases and 8 bases respectively, with 15 bases between them. Germline-derived CDR1 and CDR2 are SEHNR and FQNEAQ (reference sequence). For the CDR3, the DNA is TGTGCCAGCAGCCCCGGGACCCATGGCGGCTACACCTTC. Translation gives CASSPGTHGGYTF.

The chain employs TRBV6-5 and TRBJ2-1, with D perhaps matching TRBD2 (5 bases). The V end was cut by 5 bases, the J end by 8 bases, with 10 bases between. The CDR3 is 12 residues long. CDR1 and CDR2 from the germline V gene are MNHEY and SVGAGI. CDR3 DNA: TGTGCCAGCAGTCCGAACGGGGATGAGCAGTTCTTC. Residues: CASSPNGDEQFF.

The rearrangement uses TRBV30 and TRBJ2-7; tentatively, D is TRBD2 (5 bases). Trimming removed 4 bases at V and 7 bases at J, with 17 bases between. The CDR3 covers 13 residues. Germline CDR1 and CDR2: GTSNPN and SVGIG (reference sequence). The CDR3 region has the DNA TGTGCCTGGACCCCGCCCGGCGGGCTTGAGCAGTACTTC. Residues: CAWTPPGGLEQYF.

The V and J genes are TRBV28 and TRBJ2-1, with D possibly called TRBD1 or TRBD2 (8 bases each). Germline V gene sequence: CDR1 MDHEN, CDR2 SYDVKM. The CDR3 totals 18 residues. The germline V and J ends were trimmed by 3 bases and 3 bases, with 21 bases remaining between them. In DNA form, the CDR3 reads TGTGCCAGCAGTTTGGCTGGCAGGGGGCGGGAGGACTACAATGAGCAGTTCTTC. Translating it yields CASSLAGRGREDYNEQFF.

The chain employs TRBV29-1 and TRBJ1-1, with TRBD1 as a possible D gene (5 bases). The ends were cut back, 4 bases at V and 0 bases at J, with 9 bases in the middle. From germline, CDR1 is SQVTM and CDR2 ANQGSEA. CDR3 size: 13 residues. CDR3 amino acids: CSVGLGLNTEAFF. As DNA, the CDR3 is TGCAGCGTTGGATTGGGGCTGAACACTGAAGCTTTCTTT.

Only one count was recorded for this clone. J is TRBJ2-7 and V is TRBV19, with D perhaps matching TRBD1 (5 bases). Trimming stripped 5 bases from V and 4 bases from J, with 21 bases between. The CDR3 is 16 residues long. Per germline, CDR1 LNHDA and CDR2 SQIVND (reference sequence). Here the CDR3 reads CASSPTPNRLGYEQYF. The CDR3 DNA follows: TGTGCCAGTAGTCCTACCCCCAACAGGCTCGGTTACGAGCAGTACTTC.

The V gene is TRBV19, the J gene TRBJ1-1, with no clear D. Germline CDR1 LNHDA, CDR2 SQIVND (reference sequence). Trimming pared 7 bases from V and 1 base from J, leaving 13 bases between. This CDR3 is built from 14 residues. The CDR3 region has the DNA TGTGCCAGTAACTTTGGGCAGCCGAACACTGAAGCTTTCTTT. It translates to CASNFGQPNTEAFF. The whole variable domain, remainder taken from reference TRBV19 and TRBJ1-1, is DGGITQSPKYLFRKEGQNVTLSCEQNLNHDAMYWYRQDPGQGLRLIYYSQIVNDFQKGDIAEGYSVSREKKESFPLTVTSAQKNPTAFYLCASNFGQPNTEAFFGQGTRLTVV.

In its sample, this clone was seen once. The J gene is TRBJ1-2, the V gene TRBV19; D is unresolved. This CDR3 has 13 amino acids. Between the trimmed V and J ends, which lost 3 bases and 1 base, there was a span of 6 bases. Germline CDR1 reads LNHDA; CDR2 reads SQIVND (reference sequence). The CDR3 region has the DNA TGTGCCAGTAGTATCAACAGTAACTATGGCTACACCTTC. Residues: CASSINSNYGYTF.

The chain combines TRBV2 with TRBJ1-6; D not certain. The germline V and J ends were trimmed by 6 bases and 7 bases, with 10 bases remaining between them. CDR1 is SNHLY, CDR2 FYNNEI, per germline. CDR3 length equals 13 residues. The CDR3, as DNA: TGTGCCAGCAGGGGATCCTCCAATTCACCCCTCCACTTT. Translated, it gives CASRGSSNSPLHF. Full variable domain (outside the CDR3, taken from reference TRBV2 and TRBJ1-6): EPEVTQTPSHQVTQMGQEVILRCVPISNHLYFYWYRQILGQKVEFLVSFYNNEISEKSEIFDDQFSVERPDGSNFTLKIRSTKLEDSAMYFCASRGSSNSPLHFGNGTRLTVT.

The chain links TRBV29-1 to TRBJ2-1; 10 nucleotides align to TRBD2. The ends lost 6 bases at V and 9 bases at J; junction bases unmatched: 11. Germline lookup yields CDR1 SQVTM and CDR2 ANQGSEA. The CDR3 has 14 residues. The DNA for the CDR3 is TGCAGCGTGGCCAGAGGAATAGCGGGGGGTGAGCAGTTCTTC. Residues: CSVARGIAGGEQFF.

The rearrangement links TRBV2 to TRBJ2-2, with 8 bases aligning to TRBD1. CDR3 length equals 16 residues. J lost 3 bases, V lost 1 base, and 4 bases had no gene match. Germline V CDR1 and CDR2: SNHLY, FYNNEI. The CDR3 here is CASSEGRGLDTGELFF. For the CDR3, the DNA is TGTGCCAGCAGTGAAGGCAGGGGGCTCGACACCGGGGAGCTGTTTTTT.

The J gene is TRBJ1-3, the V gene TRBV5-1; D remains unclear. Germline V gene data show CDR1 as SGHRS and CDR2 as YFSETQ. CDR3 length: 14 amino acids. Trimming left V 4 bases short and J 1 base short, with 9 bases between. CDR3 DNA sequence: TGCGCCAGCAGCCCCCAGGTTTCTGGAAACACCATATATTTT. Encoded protein: CASSPQVSGNTIYF.

V usage is TRBV3-1 (or the pseudogene TRBV3-2) and J usage is TRBJ1-3, with D possibly being TRBD1 (6 bases). CDR3 length equals 13 residues. CDR1 is LGHDT and CDR2 is YNNKEL in the germline V gene (reference sequence). V was cut by 0 bases and J by 12 bases, with 12 bases left in between. CDR3 residues: CASSQEGGPLIYF. CDR3 nucleotides: TGTGCCAGCAGCCAAGAGGGGGGGCCTCTCATATATTTT.

The chain couples TRBV15 to TRBJ2-7; the match to TRBD1 covers 9 bases. Germline V lookup: CDR1 LNHNV, CDR2 YYDKDF (reference sequence). The CDR3 has 16 amino acids. J lost 6 bases, V lost 1 base, and 10 bases had no gene match. CDR3 region: CATSRVDRGGLSEQYF. In DNA form, the CDR3 reads TGTGCCACCAGCAGAGTAGACAGGGGGGGACTTTCCGAGCAGTACTTC.

V is TRBV7-9 and J is TRBJ1-1, with D perhaps matching TRBD1 (5 bases). The ends were cut back, 7 bases at V and 2 bases at J, with 14 bases in the middle. The CDR3 extends over 14 amino acids. Germline V gene data show CDR1 as SEHNR and CDR2 as FQNEAQ (reference sequence). The CDR3 DNA sequence: TGTGCCAGCAACATAAGGGGAGGAAACACTGAAGCTTTCTTT. It translates to CASNIRGGNTEAFF.

The rearrangement uses TRBV4-1 and TRBJ1-5; D perhaps matches TRBD1 (6 bases). With 6 bases removed from V and 5 bases from J, the gap between germline ends came to 23 bases. Germline loops: CDR1 MGHRA, CDR2 YSYEKL. The CDR3 has 17 residues. Here the CDR3 reads CASRPISGTIGDQPQHF. DNA of the CDR3: TGCGCCAGCAGGCCTATTTCCGGGACAATCGGCGATCAGCCCCAGCATTTT.

The rearrangement joins TRBV28 to TRBJ2-7; no clear D gene. The CDR3 extends over 13 amino acids. Germline values: CDR1 MDHEN, CDR2 SYDVKM. V was trimmed by 3 bases and J by 2 bases, leaving 8 bases between them. This CDR3 is CASSFIGPYEQYF. The CDR3 DNA is TGTGCCAGCAGTTTCATAGGTCCCTACGAGCAGTACTTC.

The CDR3 here is CASSGVDEQFF. The DNA of the CDR3 is TGTGCCAGCAGCGGGGTGGATGAGCAGTTCTTC. This chain joins TRBV3-1 (or the pseudogene TRBV3-2) and TRBJ2-1; D gene unclear. The CDR3 length is 11 residues. The germline gives CDR1 LGHDT, CDR2 YNNKEL (reference sequence). The ends were cut back, 5 bases at V and 8 bases at J, with 7 bases in the middle.

This clone was detected once. The chain uses TRBV20-1 and TRBJ1-4, with D hard to call. V dropped 6 bases and J dropped 4 bases, with 6 bases sitting between them. The length of the CDR3 is 11 residues. Germline CDR1 reads DFQATT; CDR2 reads SNEGSKA (reference sequence). Written as DNA, the CDR3 is TGCAGTGCAGGCGGTAATGAAAAACTGTTTTTT. Translation: CSAGGNEKLFF.

V usage is TRBV19 and J usage is TRBJ2-5; TRBD1 matches at 8 bases. J was trimmed by 7 bases and V by 3 bases; bases with no gene match: 4. This CDR3 has 13 residues. Germline V CDR1 and CDR2: LNHDA, SQIVND (reference sequence). The CDR3 DNA follows: TGTGCCAGTAGTATTACAGGACAGGGGACCCAGTACTTC. It encodes CASSITGQGTQYF.